A selection of T cell receptor beta chains follows, all from one sample in a study of shared clonotypes between healthy human individuals. The data were produced by immunoSEQ multiplex PCR, yet TCRdb's version contains in-frame clones alone and is incomplete. The data hold around 1,100,000 clones, with approximately 80% observed a single time. The material sequenced was memory CD4+ T cells from PBMCs. The receptor source for this set is a man younger than 30 in good health. Some clones in this sample may be carry-over from other donors' samples. CDR3s include the opening cysteine and the closing phenylalanine or tryptophan. The D gene is left open where the match is weak. Only some rows state a clone size, as once, few, many or a class for expanded clones.

D | size | J | V | length | DNA | CDR3
NA | NA | TRBJ1-2 | TRBV5-4 | 15 | TGTGCCAGCAGCTTGGTTTCGGTGGTTAACTATGGCTACACCTTC | CASSLVSVVNYGYTF
TRBD1 | NA | TRBJ1-3 | TRBV5-1 | 16 | TGCGCCAGCAGCCCGGGACAGATCAGCTCTGGAAACACCATATATTTT | CASSPGQISSGNTIYF
TRBD1 | NA | TRBJ2-3 | TRBV2 | 15 | TGTGCCAGCAGAAGGGGGACAGGGAGCACAGATACGCAGTATTTT | CASRRGTGSTDTQYF
NA | NA | TRBJ1-3 | TRBV19 | 14 | TGTGCCAGTAGCCGACAGAATTCTGGAAACACCATATATTTT | CASSRQNSGNTIYF
NA | NA | TRBJ2-7 | TRBV6-5 | 15 | TGTGCCAGCAGTCCTCACGACAGGTACCTACGGGAGCAGTACTTC | CASSPHDRYLREQYF
NA | NA | TRBJ2-7 | TRBV10-3 | 11 | TGTGCCACAAGCCAAGGGGGGGAGCAGTACTTC | CATSQGGEQYF
TRBD1 | NA | TRBJ2-3 | TRBV9 | 14 | TGTGCCAGCAGCGTACAGGGGGCCTCAGATACGCAGTATTTT | CASSVQGASDTQYF
TRBD2 | NA | TRBJ2-1 | TRBV11-2 | 16 | TGTGCCAGCAGCCATTGGGGACTAGCGGGAGGAAATGAGCAGTTCTTC | CASSHWGLAGGNEQFF
NA | NA | TRBJ1-5 | TRBV6-5 | 13 | TGTGCCAGCAGTACCGGGGACAATCAGCCCCAGCATTTT | CASSTGDNQPQHF
NA | NA | TRBJ2-7 | TRBV28 | 14 | TGTGCCAGCAAGGCGGACCCGACCCTCTACGAGCAGTACTTC | CASKADPTLYEQYF
TRBD1 | NA | TRBJ1-1 | TRBV5-4 | 14 | TGTGCCAGCAGCTGGGGACAGGGAGAAACTGAAGCTTTCTTT | CASSWGQGETEAFF
TRBD2 | NA | TRBJ2-1 | TRBV7-2 | 15 | TGTGCCAGCAGCTTCCTAGCGGGAACGTACAATGAGCAGTTCTTC | CASSFLAGTYNEQFF
TRBD1 | once | TRBJ2-7 | TRBV5-1 | 14 | TGCGCCAGCAGCCTAGACAGGGGGCACGGCGAGCAGTACTTC | CASSLDRGHGEQYF
NA | once | TRBJ2-6 | TRBV5-1 | 16 | TGCGCCAGCAGCTGGACGGGACAGACTAGGACCAACGTCCTGACTTTC | CASSWTGQTRTNVLTF
TRBD1 | many | TRBJ1-1 | TRBV28 | 13 | TGTGCCAGCAGGCGACAGGGGAACACTGAAGCTTTCTTT | CASRRQGNTEAFF
TRBD1 | few | TRBJ2-7 | TRBV4-1 | 13 | TGCGCCAGCAGCCACGGGACAGAAGGCGAGCAGTACTTC | CASSHGTEGEQYF
TRBD2 | once | TRBJ2-7 | TRBV7-9 | 15 | TGTGCCAGCAGCTTACTCTCCGGACGGGAGGCCGAGCAGTACTTC | CASSLLSGREAEQYF
NA | NA | TRBJ1-5 | TRBV19 | 15 | TGTGCCAGTAGTACCGAAAGGGGAAGCAATCAGCCCCAGCATTTT | CASSTERGSNQPQHF
NA | NA | TRBJ2-5 | TRBV2 | 16 | TGTGCCAGCAGTGCCCGAGGTGCTATCGAGTACGAGTCCCAGTACTTC | CASSARGAIEYESQYF
NA | NA | TRBJ1-1 | TRBV28 | 13 | TGTGCCAGCAGTTTTCCAGGGACCACTGAAGCTTTCTTT | CASSFPGTTEAFF
TRBD2 | NA | TRBJ2-2 | TRBV28 | 18 | TGTGCCAGCAAGGTTTTATTCGGGAGGGCCCGGGGGACCGGGGAGCTGTTTTTT | CASKVLFGRARGTGELFF
NA | once | TRBJ2-2 | TRBV19 | 18 | TGTGCCAGTACTAATCTAGGGGACCCCAAGAGATACACCGGGGAGCTGTTTTTT | CASTNLGDPKRYTGELFF
TRBD1 | NA | TRBJ1-1 | TRBV29-1 | 17 | TGCAGCGTTGAAGGTGGGACAGGCTCCCGGCGGGACACTGAAGCTTTCTTT | CSVEGGTGSRRDTEAFF
NA | NA | TRBJ2-3 | TRBV29-1 | 15 | TGCAGCGTTGGTAAGGGGCAGGCGGGCACAGATACGCAGTATTTT | CSVGKGQAGTDTQYF
NA | few | TRBJ1-5 | TRBV28 | 12 | TGTGCGGGGAGGAGGGGCGGTCAGCCCCAGCATTTT | CAGRRGGQPQHF
NA | NA | TRBJ2-5 | TRBV7-9 | 15 | TGTGCCAGCAGCTTAGGGCTCCCAGGGGTAGAGACCCAGTACTTC | CASSLGLPGVETQYF
NA | NA | TRBJ2-3 | TRBV6-1 | 11 | TGTGCCAGCAGAACCACAGATACGCAGTATTTT | CASRTTDTQYF
NA | NA | TRBJ2-1 | TRBV5-1 | 13 | TGCGCCAGCAGAGATAGCGCGTACAATGAGCAGTTCTTC | CASRDSAYNEQFF
TRBD1 | many | TRBJ2-3 | TRBV6-4 | 14 | TGTGCCAGCGGAGCAGGGACAGGGGCAGATACGCAGTATTTT | CASGAGTGADTQYF
TRBD2 | NA | TRBJ2-7 | TRBV29-1 | 13 | TGCAGCGTTGGAAAGGGACTAGCACGCGAGCAGTACTTC | CSVGKGLAREQYF
NA | NA | TRBJ1-1 | TRBV20-1 | 11 | TGCAGTGCCCCCAAGGGGGGTGAAGCTTTCTTT | CSAPKGGEAFF
NA | NA | TRBJ1-5 | TRBV27 | 12 | TGTGCCAGCAGTAACGCGAATCAGCCCCAGCATTTT | CASSNANQPQHF
NA | NA | TRBJ2-5 | TRBV2 | 13 | TGTGCCAGCAGTGAGGCGCTGTGGGAGACCCAGTACTTC | CASSEALWETQYF
TRBD2 | NA | TRBJ2-3 | TRBV7-2 | 19 | TGTGCCAGCAGCCGTCTGGGGCTAGCGGACCCTACCGGCACAGATACGCAGTATTTT | CASSRLGLADPTGTDTQYF
TRBD1 | NA | TRBJ1-5 | TRBV7-9 | 16 | TGTGCCAGCAGCTACGGGACAGGGAAGGGCAATCAGCCCCAGCATTTT | CASSYGTGKGNQPQHF
NA | NA | TRBJ1-6 | TRBV10-3 | 16 | TGTGCCATCAGTGAGAGGGGGGGGCACTCGATTTCACCCCTCCACTTT | CAISERGGHSISPLHF
TRBD1 | once | TRBJ1-4 | TRBV30 | 17 | TGTGCCTGGAGTCGGGGAGGGGGCGACAATCGGCGTGAAAAACTGTTTTTT | CAWSRGGGDNRREKLFF
NA | NA | TRBJ2-5 | TRBV7-8 | 13 | TGTGCCAGCAGCTTAGCGCTCCAAGAGACCCAGTACTTC | CASSLALQETQYF
TRBD2 | few | TRBJ2-1 | TRBV9 | 16 | TGTGCCAGCAGCGTGAGCGGGAGGTCTTCCTACAATGAGCAGTTCTTC | CASSVSGRSSYNEQFF
NA | NA | TRBJ2-5 | TRBV5-8 | 16 | TGTGCCAGCAGCCGAGGCCAAGGGGGTCGGGAAGAGACCCAGTACTTC | CASSRGQGGREETQYF
NA | NA | TRBJ2-5 | TRBV11-3 | 13 | TGTGCCAGCAGCTTACTCAACATGGAGACCCAGTACTTC | CASSLLNMETQYF
NA | NA | TRBJ2-3 | TRBV7-9 | 15 | TGTGCCAGCAGCTTATACGGGAGCCGGACAGATACGCAGTATTTT | CASSLYGSRTDTQYF
NA | NA | TRBJ2-6 | TRBV28 | 16 | TGTGCCAGCGGGACTTCAACTTGGTCTGGGGCCAACGTCCTGACTTTC | CASGTSTWSGANVLTF
NA | few | TRBJ2-7 | TRBV5-5 | 13 | TGTGCCAGCAGAACAGGGAGTTCCTACGAGCAGTACTTC | CASRTGSSYEQYF
NA | few | TRBJ2-7 | TRBV28 | 11 | TGTGCCAGCAGTTTTCTAGCCGAGCAGTACTTC | CASSFLAEQYF
NA | NA | TRBJ1-5 | TRBV6-1 | 12 | TGTGCCAGCAGGGAGGGATATCAGCCCCAGCATTTT | CASREGYQPQHF
TRBD1 | NA | TRBJ1-4 | TRBV5-4 | 14 | TGTGCCAGCAGCTCCGGGACAGGGTATGAAAAACTGTTTTTT | CASSSGTGYEKLFF
TRBD1 | once | TRBJ1-1 | TRBV7-9 | 15 | TGTGCCAGCAGCTCGGGGACAGTTCTGGACACTGAAGCTTTCTTT | CASSSGTVLDTEAFF